Reported below is one T cell receptor (beta chain). No antigen is known for it. Sequencing was performed with immunoSEQ multiplex PCR; in TCRdb, only in-frame clones are kept and a portion is missing. The table shows roughly 87,000 clones, with approximately 88% occurring only once. The entry originates in a study of PD-L1 blockade in urothelial cancer. Study-level background: Patients commenced atezolizumab in 2014, and it was given at 1,200 mg intravenously every 3 weeks. It was at 3 weeks (second dose) and 6 weeks after treatment start that blood was analyzed.

The germline gives CDR1 SGHDT, CDR2 YYEEEE. The CDR3 totals 14 residues. Trimming removed 4 bases from V and 4 bases from J, with 11 bases in between. Study results and caveats: A below-median TCR clonality in blood before treatment predicted better survival.

The time point here: pretreatment peripheral blood. Sampling of each patient yielded between 1 and 8 specimens, collected pretreatment and on-treatment. V is TRBV5-6 and J is TRBJ1-4, with D possibly TRBD1 on 6 matching bases. This clonotype originated in a woman of 80 years or more with urothelial cancer. Material: PBMCs, obtained around atezolizumab (anti-PD-L1) treatment. DNA of the CDR3: TGTGCCAGCAGCACAGGGTTGAGTAATGAAAAACTGTTTTTT. Translating gives CASSTGLSNEKLFF.